These 12 T cell receptor beta chains came from one sample sequenced in a study of blood T cell repertoires in COVID-19. Here immunoSEQ multiplex PCR was the method, and the copy in TCRdb shows in-frame clones only, minus some. The sample includes about 130,000 clones, 75% to 90% of them seen just once. The material sequenced was PBMCs or T cells enriched from blood (not recorded which). The receptors were sampled from a woman in her fifties or sixties who had recovered from COVID-19.

The chain joins TRBV11-3 to TRBJ2-3; possibly TRBD2 for D (5 bases). The CDR3 covers 17 residues. Trimming took 0 bases from V and 1 from J, leaving 14 bases between them. CDR1 is SGHNT and CDR2 is YENEEA in the germline V gene. DNA of the CDR3: TGTGCCAGCAGCTTAGATAAGGAGCGGAGCCGCACAGATACGCAGTATTTT. It specifies CASSLDKERSRTDTQYF.

The chain couples TRBV18 to TRBJ1-4; TRBD1 aligns across 8 bases. The CDR3 totals 16 residues. Per the germline V gene, CDR1 is KGHSH and CDR2 is LQKENI. V was pared by 4 bases and J by 0 bases, with 4 bases of the junction left unmatched. The CDR3: CASSRGQGTTNEKLFF. The CDR3 DNA follows: TGTGCCAGCTCACGCGGACAGGGCACAACTAATGAAAAACTGTTTTTT.

This chain joins TRBV4-1 and TRBJ2-5; 11 bases agree with TRBD2. Germline V gene data show CDR1 as MGHRA and CDR2 as YSYEKL. The CDR3 has 19 amino acids. Trimming removed 4 bases from V and 2 bases from J; junction bases left unmatched: 15. The CDR3: CASSPLTLASGGRQETQYF. Written as DNA, the CDR3 is TGCGCCAGCAGCCCCCTAACGTTGGCTAGCGGGGGGAGGCAAGAGACCCAGTACTTC.

V usage is TRBV4-1 and J usage is TRBJ2-2, with TRBD2 matching 7 bases. J was trimmed by 6 bases and V by 1 base; bases with no gene match: 5. The CDR3 sequence is 15 residues long. Per the germline V gene, CDR1 is MGHRA and CDR2 is YSYEKL. CDR3 in amino acids: CASSQAGLLPGELFF. CDR3 nucleotides: TGCGCCAGCAGCCAAGCGGGACTATTGCCCGGGGAGCTGTTTTTT.

There are a few counts of this clone. J is TRBJ1-5 and V is TRBV2; 7 bases line up with TRBD1. Germline V gene data show CDR1 as SNHLY and CDR2 as FYNNEI. The V and J ends lost 6 bases and 3 bases, in that order; junction bases with no gene match: 2. The length of the CDR3 is 13 residues. For the CDR3, the DNA is TGTGCCAGCAGACAGGGGATCAATCAGCCCCAGCATTTT. It codes for CASRQGINQPQHF.

V and J are TRBV11-3 and TRBJ2-7; TRBD1 matches at 10 bases. This CDR3 spans 15 amino acids. V lost 6 bases to trimming and J lost 0 bases; unmatched junction nucleotides: 5. Germline lookup yields CDR1 SGHNT and CDR2 YENEEA. In DNA form, the CDR3 reads TGTGCCAGCAGTTCCCGGACAGGGGGCTCCTACGAGCAGTACTTC. This sequence encodes CASSSRTGGSYEQYF.

The chain has TRBV6-2 or TRBV6-3 and TRBJ1-4; D remains unclear. In germline, CDR1 is MNHEY, CDR2 SVGEGT. Trimming shortened V by 2 bases and J by 5 bases, and 9 bases separated the two germline ends. This CDR3 is 14 amino acids long. The CDR3 region is CASSYEGGNEKLFF. As DNA, the CDR3 is TGTGCCAGCAGTTACGAGGGAGGAAATGAAAAACTGTTTTTT.

The CDR3, as DNA: TGTGCCAGCAGCCAACTTGGCAGCCCGCGGAACTATGGCTACACCTTC. This translates into CASSQLGSPRNYGYTF. The gene calls are TRBV14 and TRBJ1-2; no clear D gene. This CDR3 is built from 16 residues. Germline V gene sequence: CDR1 SGHDN, CDR2 FVKESK. V was cut by 2 bases and J by 2 bases, with 15 bases left in between.

J is TRBJ1-6 and V is TRBV11-2, with 8 bases fitting TRBD1. Germline trimming cut 4 bases from V and 9 bases from J; bases unmatched to any gene: 5. This CDR3 region has 14 residues. Germline V gene lookup returns CDR1 SGHAT and CDR2 FQNNGV. CDR3 nucleotides: TGTGCCAGCAGCTCAACAGGGGGGGGTTCACCCCTCCACTTT. Translation gives CASSSTGGGSPLHF. The whole variable domain, filled in from reference TRBV11-2 and TRBJ1-6, reads EAGVAQSPRYKIIEKRQSVAFWCNPISGHATLYWYQQILGQGPKLLIQFQNNGVVDDSQLPKDRFSAERLKGVDSTLKIQPAKLEDSAVYLCASSSTGGGSPLHFGNGTRLTVT.

The chain is built from TRBV30 and TRBJ2-3; 7 nucleotides line up with TRBD1. V gave up 7 bases and J gave up 0 bases; unmatched junction bases: 13. The CDR3 extends over 16 amino acids. Germline lookup yields CDR1 GTSNPN and CDR2 SVGIG (reference sequence). The CDR3 protein is CASDLTGTASTDTQYF. The CDR3, as DNA: TGTGCCTCAGATTTAACCGGGACAGCTAGCACAGATACGCAGTATTTT.

V is TRBV11-3 and J is TRBJ1-2, with 12 positions matching TRBD1. With 4 bases clipped from V and 4 bases from J, the junction kept 10 bases outside the gene matches. Germline V lookup: CDR1 SGHNT, CDR2 YENEEA. The CDR3 has 17 residues. The CDR3 loop is CASSSRDRGRKGYGYTF. The CDR3 nucleotides are TGTGCCAGCAGCTCTCGGGACAGGGGGCGAAAAGGCTATGGCTACACCTTC.

V gene TRBV11-2 combines with J gene TRBJ1-1; weak D call: TRBD1 (6 bases). CDR3 length: 15 residues. Germline V gives CDR1 SGHAT, CDR2 FQNNGV. V lost 5 bases and J 0 bases, leaving 13 bases between the germline ends. The CDR3 sequence is CASSATGKMNTEAFF. The DNA for the CDR3 is TGTGCCAGCAGCGCTACAGGGAAGATGAACACTGAAGCTTTCTTT.